This passage covers 21 T cell receptor beta chains from one sample sequenced in a study of beta chain features in type 1 diabetes. Reverse transcribing all isolated RNA meant expressed TCRB transcripts were sequenced. TCRdb's table, derived via immunoSEQ multiplex PCR, lists solely in-frame clones and lacks some. The repertoire includes 300,000 to 350,000 clones, about 15% of them detected once, and 6.7% sits in the top ten. Sequenced sample: central memory CD4+ T cells from blood. The source of these receptors is a man aged 25-40 years in good health.

This clone has a handful of counts. V is TRBV4-3 and J is TRBJ1-6, with unresolved D. This CDR3 has 13 residues. Germline V gives CDR1 LGHNA, CDR2 YSLEER. V dropped 1 base and J dropped 11 bases, with 9 bases sitting between them. CDR3 sequence (DNA): TGCGCCAGCAGCCAAGCCGGGGTCGCACCCCTCCACTTT. It encodes CASSQAGVAPLHF.

This chain uses TRBV6-6 with TRBJ1-1; perhaps TRBD1 as D (5 bases). The CDR3 covers 13 residues. V was clipped by 5 bases and J by 1 base, with 8 bases between them. CDR1 and CDR2 from the germline V gene are MNHNY and SVGAGI (reference sequence). CDR3 bases: TGTGCCAGCAGTCACGGACAGAACACTGAAGCTTTCTTT. Translated, it gives CASSHGQNTEAFF.

This clone was seen a handful of times. V gene TRBV9 combines with J gene TRBJ2-3; D uncertain. The CDR3 contains 15 residues. V gave up 0 bases and J gave up 0 bases, with 8 bases separating them. Germline V CDR1 and CDR2: SGDLS, YYNGEE. CDR3 bases: TGTGCCAGCAGCGTAGTGCCCACAAGCACAGATACGCAGTATTTT. Translated, it gives CASSVVPTSTDTQYF.

The rearrangement joins TRBV9 to TRBJ1-6; 7 positions match TRBD1. The CDR3 extends over 14 amino acids. In germline, CDR1 is SGDLS, CDR2 YYNGEE. Trimming removed 2 bases from V and 10 bases from J; junction bases left unmatched: 6. The CDR3 here is CASSVQQGSSPLHF. CDR3 in DNA: TGTGCCAGCAGCGTCCAACAGGGGAGCTCACCCCTCCACTTT.

This clone was counted a few times. V gene TRBV5-4 combines with J gene TRBJ1-1; D possibly corresponds to TRBD1 (5 bases). The V gene's germline CDR1 is SGHNT and CDR2 YYREEE (reference sequence). V was cut by 4 bases and J by 7 bases, with 26 bases left in between. This CDR3 comprises 17 residues. The DNA of the CDR3 is TGTGCCAGCAGCCTCGACGGGTTACCACAGGTTACCAATGAAGCTTTCTTT. This translates into CASSLDGLPQVTNEAFF. Supplemented by reference TRBV5-4 and TRBJ1-1, the full variable domain reads ETGVTQSPTHLIKTRGQQVTLRCSSQSGHNTVSWYQQALGQGPQFIFQYYREEENGRGNFPPRFSGLQFPNYSSELNVNALELDDSALYLCASSLDGLPQVTNEAFFGQGTRLTVV.

This clone was observed a few times. The chain recombines TRBV4-2 with TRBJ1-1; 9 nucleotides match TRBD1. Germline CDR1 LGHNA, CDR2 YNFKEQ. The CDR3 length is 13 residues. V lost 3 bases to trimming and J lost 6 bases; unmatched junction nucleotides: 2. As DNA, the CDR3 is TGTGCCAGCAGCCAGAGACAGGGGGCTGAAGCTTTCTTT. Protein product: CASSQRQGAEAFF.

The V call is TRBV5-6, the J call TRBJ1-2, with D unclear. Trimming pared 4 bases from V and 0 bases from J, leaving 19 bases between. The germline gives CDR1 SGHDT, CDR2 YYEEEE. The CDR3 totals 17 residues. CDR3 bases: TGTGCCAGCAGCCCTGGGCTAATCTTGAACTCTAACTATGGCTACACCTTC. Protein product: CASSPGLILNSNYGYTF.

In its sample, this clone was seen a few times. This rearrangement joins TRBV5-1 to TRBJ1-2; 7 bases are a match to TRBD1. The J segment lost 4 bases and the V segment lost 6 bases, leaving 12 bases of the junction unmatched. The CDR3 is 15 residues long. Germline CDR1 and CDR2: SGHRS and YFSETQ. CDR3 DNA sequence: TGCGCCAGCACCGACCCGGGACAGCAGCTCTATGGCTACACCTTC. Translation: CASTDPGQQLYGYTF.

In DNA, the CDR3 is TGCGCCAGCAGCTTAGTGGGACGGAGCGGACAAGAGACCCAGTACTTC. Its translation is CASSLVGRSGQETQYF. This chain connects TRBV5-1 to TRBJ2-5; D is possibly TRBD1 or TRBD2 (5 bases each). The CDR3 runs to 16 residues. Trimming pared 2 bases from V and 2 bases from J, leaving 16 bases between. Germline-derived CDR1 and CDR2 are SGHRS and YFSETQ.

This clone occurred a few times. The DNA for the CDR3 is TGTGCCAGCAGCTCCTACCCCACGGCCCTTCAATTGGAGCAGTTCTTC. Amino acid sequence: CASSSYPTALQLEQFF. The chain couples TRBV11-2 to TRBJ2-1; D unresolved. Germline loops: CDR1 SGHAT, CDR2 FQNNGV. This CDR3 region has 16 residues. Trimming took off 4 bases at V and 10 bases at J, with 23 bases between the two ends.

This clone was recorded a few times. J is TRBJ2-1 and V is TRBV19, with 9 bases identical to TRBD2. From germline, CDR1 is LNHDA and CDR2 SQIVND (reference sequence). Trimming cost V 3 bases and J 8 bases; bases outside gene matches: 11. The CDR3 runs 16 residues. CDR3 in amino acids: CASSILLPSGIDEQFF. DNA for the CDR3: TGTGCCAGTAGTATTTTGCTCCCTAGCGGGATAGATGAGCAGTTCTTC. The variable domain in full, completed from reference TRBV19 and TRBJ2-1, reads DGGITQSPKYLFRKEGQNVTLSCEQNLNHDAMYWYRQDPGQGLRLIYYSQIVNDFQKGDIAEGYSVSREKKESFPLTVTSAQKNPTAFYLCASSILLPSGIDEQFFGPGTRLTVL.

The chain combines TRBV19 with TRBJ2-7; D is undetermined. The V and J ends lost 9 bases and 2 bases respectively, with 17 bases between them. Germline V gene sequence: CDR1 LNHDA, CDR2 SQIVND (reference sequence). This CDR3 is built from 14 residues. The CDR3, as DNA: TGTGCCAGCCCACGGCCCACTGGGCCCTACGAGCAGTACTTC. As protein: CASPRPTGPYEQYF.

The chain is built from TRBV10-3 and TRBJ2-2; D gene unclear. The CDR3 consists of 14 residues. The germline V and J ends were trimmed by 2 bases and 1 base, with 5 bases remaining between them. Germline V gene sequence: CDR1 ENHRY, CDR2 SYGVKD. CDR3 in DNA: TGTGCCATCAGTGAGGTACGGAACACCGGGGAGCTGTTTTTT. Its protein product is CAISEVRNTGELFF.

A few counts support this clone. This chain connects TRBV7-9 to TRBJ2-5; possibly TRBD2 for D (5 bases). The germline V gene encodes CDR1 SEHNR and CDR2 FQNEAQ (reference sequence). V was shortened by 2 bases and J by 3 bases, with 10 bases between the two germline ends. The CDR3 covers 14 residues. The CDR3 reads CASSLRGSEETQYF. In DNA, the CDR3 is TGTGCCAGCAGCTTACGGGGTAGCGAAGAGACCCAGTACTTC.

The chain carries TRBV4-3 and TRBJ2-7; the D is unclear. V was shortened by 2 bases and J by 2 bases, with 7 bases between the two germline ends. This CDR3 comprises 13 residues. Germline V gives CDR1 LGHNA, CDR2 YSLEER. For the CDR3, the DNA is TGCGCCAGCAGCCAACCAGGAGCCTACGAGCAGTACTTC. Residues: CASSQPGAYEQYF.

The chain uses TRBV25-1 and TRBJ1-2; 8 positions match TRBD1. The V gene's germline CDR1 is MGHDK and CDR2 SYGVNS. Unmatched junction bases numbered 7, after V lost 3 bases and J lost 1 base. The CDR3 is 16 residues long. For the CDR3, the DNA is TGTGCCAGCAGTGACATTGGACAGGGCCTTAACTATGGCTACACCTTC. Amino acid sequence: CASSDIGQGLNYGYTF.

This clone was detected a few times. The chain employs TRBV7-2 and TRBJ1-5; TRBD1 matches at 7 bases. Trimming cost V 5 bases and J 5 bases; bases outside gene matches: 6. The germline CDR1 and CDR2 sequences are SGHTA and FQGNSA. This CDR3 has 14 amino acids. The CDR3 DNA follows: TGTGCCAGCAGCCCCGGGACAGACTATCAGCCCCAGCATTTT. As protein: CASSPGTDYQPQHF. The complete variable domain, with remaining parts taken from reference TRBV7-2 and TRBJ1-5, reads GAGVSQSPSNKVTEKGKDVELRCDPISGHTALYWYRQSLGQGLEFLIYFQGNSAPDKSGLPSDRFSAERTGGSVSTLTIQRTQQEDSAVYLCASSPGTDYQPQHFGDGTRLSIL.

The table lists this clone with a few counts. The J gene is TRBJ2-1, the V gene TRBV5-1, with D tentatively TRBD2 (5 bases). The CDR3 is 16 amino acids. Germline CDR1 is SGHRS and CDR2 is YFSETQ. V lost 1 base to trimming and J lost 8 bases, with 19 bases between them. Written as DNA, the CDR3 is TGCGCCAGCAGCTTGCGTTGGGAGTCAGCTCTGGATGAGCAGTTCTTC. This sequence encodes CASSLRWESALDEQFF.

This clone came up a few times. The chain employs TRBV7-2 and TRBJ2-7; 7 nucleotides match TRBD1. V gave up 3 bases and J gave up 0 bases; unmatched junction bases: 5. The CDR3 runs to 15 residues. Germline lookup yields CDR1 SGHTA and CDR2 FQGNSA. CDR3 nucleotides: TGTGCCAGCAGCTTCATTGGACAGGCCTCCTACGAGCAGTACTTC. This encodes CASSFIGQASYEQYF.

This chain links TRBV7-2 with TRBJ2-7; D ambiguous. Germline V gives CDR1 SGHTA, CDR2 FQGNSA. There are 15 residues in the CDR3. V was shortened by 0 bases and J by 3 bases, with 12 bases between the two germline ends. CDR3 protein: CASSLAGSPSYEQYF. CDR3 coding DNA: TGTGCCAGCAGCTTAGCGGGTTCGCCGAGCTACGAGCAGTACTTC.

This sequence joins TRBV2 and TRBJ1-1; tentatively, D is TRBD1 (6 bases). V was cut by 7 bases and J by 0 bases, with 12 bases left in between. This CDR3 spans 14 amino acids. Per germline, CDR1 SNHLY and CDR2 FYNNEI. The CDR3 coding sequence is TGTGCCAGCACAAGGACAGCGATGAACACTGAAGCTTTCTTT. Amino acid sequence: CASTRTAMNTEAFF.